The rows below give T cell receptor beta chains drawn from one sample of a study of identical twins. TCRdb fed the 5' RACE reads into MiXCR, producing one record per CDR3 protein. The sample shows about 490,000 distinct CDR3 sequences, about 16% of them seen only once. The same sample was also used in a study of yellow fever vaccine responses in identical twins.

Specimen: CD4+ T cells sorted from blood. Receptors were obtained from a woman younger than 30 in good health. Each CDR3 is given with its conserved first and last residue. A D gene is named only where the DNA matches it firmly. Clone size appears in some rows only: once, few, many, or a class for an expanded clone.

D gene: TRBD2; clone size: .; J gene: TRBJ2-5; V gene: TRBV5-1; CDR3 DNA: TGCGCCAGCAGCTTCGGGACTAGCGGGAGTCGGGAGACCCAGTACTTC; CDR3 protein: CASSFGTSGSRETQYF
D gene: TRBD2; clone size: few; J gene: TRBJ2-1; V gene: TRBV7-8; CDR3 DNA: TGTGCCAGCAGGTCCGGGACTAGCGGCAGTCTGCGATTCTTC; CDR3 protein: CASRSGTSGSLRFF
D gene: .; clone size: .; J gene: TRBJ1-1; V gene: TRBV7-9; CDR3 DNA: TGTGCCAGCAGCTTCCGGGACGGAGAAAAAGCTTTCTTT; CDR3 protein: CASSFRDGEKAFF
D gene: .; clone size: few; J gene: TRBJ2-4; V gene: TRBV20-1; CDR3 DNA: TGCAGTGCTAATAACCCAGCGACCATTCAGTACTTC; CDR3 protein: CSANNPATIQYF
D gene: .; clone size: many; J gene: TRBJ2-5; V gene: TRBV4-1; CDR3 DNA: TGCGCCAGCAGCCCTCGGATTATGGGACTTGCACAAGAGACCCAGTACTTC; CDR3 protein: CASSPRIMGLAQETQYF
D gene: TRBD1; clone size: .; J gene: TRBJ2-1; V gene: TRBV10-2; CDR3 DNA: TGCGCCAGCAGTAAGGGGGCCGAGAATGAGCAGTTCTTC; CDR3 protein: CASSKGAENEQFF
D gene: .; clone size: .; J gene: TRBJ2-7; V gene: TRBV19; CDR3 DNA: TGTGCCAGTAGTATAGACAACAGGCGGGGCTACGAGCAGTACTTC; CDR3 protein: CASSIDNRRGYEQYF
D gene: .; clone size: few; J gene: TRBJ2-2; V gene: TRBV29-1; CDR3 DNA: TGCAGCGTCCGTTACTACACCGGGGAGCTGTTTTTT; CDR3 protein: CSVRYYTGELFF
D gene: TRBD2; clone size: few; J gene: TRBJ2-1; V gene: TRBV28; CDR3 DNA: TGTGCCAGCAGTTTTATCGGACTAGCGGGGCAAATTAAAGAGCAGTTCTTC; CDR3 protein: CASSFIGLAGQIKEQFF
D gene: TRBD1; clone size: .; J gene: TRBJ1-1; V gene: TRBV12-3/TRBV12-4; CDR3 DNA: TGTGCCAGCAGATGGGGTGCAGGGGGGACTGAAGCTTTCTTT; CDR3 protein: CASRWGAGGTEAFF
D gene: .; clone size: few; J gene: TRBJ1-1; V gene: TRBV20-1; CDR3 DNA: TGCAGTGCCCCGACCTTGGGGGGCTGGTACACTGAAGCTTTCTTT; CDR3 protein: CSAPTLGGWYTEAFF
D gene: TRBD2; clone size: .; J gene: TRBJ2-1; V gene: TRBV7-8; CDR3 DNA: TGTGCCAGCACAGGGGGGGGACTAGCGGGAGTTAGCTCCTACAATGAGCAGTTCTTC; CDR3 protein: CASTGGGLAGVSSYNEQFF
D gene: .; clone size: .; J gene: TRBJ2-3; V gene: TRBV6-1; CDR3 DNA: TGTGCCAGCATCCTGGGACCTACGCAGTATTTT; CDR3 protein: CASILGPTQYF
D gene: TRBD2; clone size: few; J gene: TRBJ2-2; V gene: TRBV28; CDR3 DNA: TGTGCCAGCAGGAGGACTAGCGGGGGTTCCGGGGAGCTGTTTTTT; CDR3 protein: CASRRTSGGSGELFF
D gene: TRBD2; clone size: many; J gene: TRBJ2-2; V gene: TRBV6-1; CDR3 DNA: TGTGCCAGCAGTGAACTAGCGGGAGGGCCGTACGGGGAGCTGTTTTTT; CDR3 protein: CASSELAGGPYGELFF
D gene: TRBD2; clone size: .; J gene: TRBJ2-4; V gene: TRBV5-5; CDR3 DNA: TGTGCCAGCCTACTTAGCGGGCTACTGGGGGACATTCAGTACTTC; CDR3 protein: CASLLSGLLGDIQYF
D gene: .; clone size: few; J gene: TRBJ2-3; V gene: TRBV20-1; CDR3 DNA: TGCAGTGCCTCCTCTAGGGGGGGGAGAAAAGATACGCAGTATTTT; CDR3 protein: CSASSRGGRKDTQYF
D gene: .; clone size: few; J gene: TRBJ1-5; V gene: TRBV6-5; CDR3 DNA: TGTGCCAGCAGTTACTTGAACACGGGGGGCGCAGGGCAGCCCCAGCATTTT; CDR3 protein: CASSYLNTGGAGQPQHF
D gene: .; clone size: few; J gene: TRBJ1-2; V gene: TRBV20-1; CDR3 DNA: TGCAGTGCTAGGGGTTCAGGGACTAACTATGGCTACACCTTC; CDR3 protein: CSARGSGTNYGYTF
D gene: .; clone size: few; J gene: TRBJ2-3; V gene: TRBV7-2; CDR3 DNA: TGTGCCAGCAGCTTCACGGGGTCCAGGGGCATCACAGATACGCAGTATTTT; CDR3 protein: CASSFTGSRGITDTQYF
D gene: .; clone size: .; J gene: TRBJ2-7; V gene: TRBV6-2/TRBV6-3; CDR3 DNA: TGTGCCAGCAGTTACGATCCGGAACCCTACGAGCAGTACTTC; CDR3 protein: CASSYDPEPYEQYF
D gene: .; clone size: .; J gene: TRBJ2-3; V gene: TRBV10-2; CDR3 DNA: TGCGCCAGCAGTGAATGGTTGGGACTCAACACAGATACGCAGTATTTT; CDR3 protein: CASSEWLGLNTDTQYF
D gene: .; clone size: many; J gene: TRBJ2-2; V gene: TRBV28; CDR3 DNA: TGTGCCAGCACTTCCTCTCGTCGGGAAAGGAACACCGGGGAGCTGTTTTTT; CDR3 protein: CASTSSRRERNTGELFF
D gene: TRBD1; clone size: .; J gene: TRBJ1-2; V gene: TRBV12-3/TRBV12-4; CDR3 DNA: TGTGCCAGCAGTTTTGTATCAGGGACAGAATATGGCTACACCTTC; CDR3 protein: CASSFVSGTEYGYTF
D gene: TRBD2; clone size: .; J gene: TRBJ2-1; V gene: TRBV11-3; CDR3 DNA: TGTGCCAGCAGTACAAGCGGGAACTACAATGAGCAGTTCTTC; CDR3 protein: CASSTSGNYNEQFF
D gene: .; clone size: few; J gene: TRBJ2-1; V gene: TRBV15; CDR3 DNA: TGTGCCACCAGCAGAGATCTAGCTAGCACCCCTGAGCAGTTCTTC; CDR3 protein: CATSRDLASTPEQFF